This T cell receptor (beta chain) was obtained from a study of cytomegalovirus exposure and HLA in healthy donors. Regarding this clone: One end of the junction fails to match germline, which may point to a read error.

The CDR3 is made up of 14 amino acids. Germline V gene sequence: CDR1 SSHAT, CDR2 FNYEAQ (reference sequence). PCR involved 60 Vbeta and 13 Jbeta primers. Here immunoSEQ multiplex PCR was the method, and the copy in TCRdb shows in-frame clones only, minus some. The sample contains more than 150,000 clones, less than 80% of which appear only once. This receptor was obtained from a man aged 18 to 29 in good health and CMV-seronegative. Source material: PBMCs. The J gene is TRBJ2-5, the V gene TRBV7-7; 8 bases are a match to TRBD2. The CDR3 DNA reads TGTGCTAGCAGCTTCAGCGGGAGCCTTGAGACCCAGTACTTC. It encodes CASSFSGSLETQYF.